The present T cell receptor (beta chain) was sequenced within a study of shared clonotypes between healthy human individuals. Study results and limitations: Having only a few donors restricted how much genetic and exposure-history diversity was captured. A few donors shared approximately 5% of their naive CD4 clonotypes.

The CDR3 spans 12 residues. Germline CDR1 reads ENHRY; CDR2 reads SYGVKD. V was trimmed by 10 bases and J by 4 bases, leaving 13 bases between them. In regard to this clone: The antigen remains undetermined.

The repertoire was sequenced with immunoSEQ multiplex PCR; TCRdb's copy has only in-frame clones and lacks some. The sample holds about 2.3 million clones, 85% to 95% seen once. This sequence joins TRBV10-3 and TRBJ1-2; D call uncertain. The clonotype comes from a man aged 18 to 30 in good health. Some clones in this sample may be carry-over from other donors' samples. Sequencing used naive CD4+ T cells from PBMCs. Subset given: CD45RA+ positively selected. CDR3 residues: CATLGRSYGYTF. The CDR3 DNA reads as TGTGCCACCCTGGGCCGGTCCTATGGCTACACCTTC.